Reported below is one T cell receptor (beta chain). Its antigen remains unknown. TCRdb redid the calling of the RT-PCR reads with MiXCR, one entry per CDR3 protein. This table has about 480,000 distinct CDR3 sequences, less than 30% appearing once. The record originates from a study of response to subunit inactivated influenza vaccine. Study-wide results and caveats: Authors suggested that a seasonal influenza vaccination recruits few new T cells each time.

The source of this sequence is a man aged 50 to 59 who received an inactivated influenza vaccine. The specimen comprised CD4+ T cells sorted from PBMCs, sampled approximately 5 days after vaccination.

The CDR3 is CATSDPWGSGQETQYF. The CDR3 DNA reads as TGTGCCACCAGTGACCCCTGGGGGAGCGGCCAAGAGACCCAGTACTTC. The chain recombines TRBV24-1 with TRBJ2-5; possibly TRBD1 or TRBD2 for D (5 bases each). The CDR3 has 16 residues. V dropped 4 bases and J dropped 1 base, with 15 bases sitting between them. Looked up from germline, CDR1 is KGHDR and CDR2 is SFDVKD.